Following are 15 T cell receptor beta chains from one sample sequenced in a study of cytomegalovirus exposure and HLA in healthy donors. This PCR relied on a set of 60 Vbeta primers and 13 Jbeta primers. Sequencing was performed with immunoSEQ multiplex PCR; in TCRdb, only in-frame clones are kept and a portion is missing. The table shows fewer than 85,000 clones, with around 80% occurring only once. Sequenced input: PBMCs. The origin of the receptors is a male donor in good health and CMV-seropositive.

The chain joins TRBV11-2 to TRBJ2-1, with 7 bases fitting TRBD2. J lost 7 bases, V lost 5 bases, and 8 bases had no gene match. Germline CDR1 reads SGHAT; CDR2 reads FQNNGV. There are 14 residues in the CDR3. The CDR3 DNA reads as TGTGCCAGCAGCCTGGGTGGGAGGGAGAATGAGCAGTTCTTC. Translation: CASSLGGRENEQFF.

The CDR3 loop reads CSASGSRYNEQFF. The DNA for the CDR3 is TGCAGCGCTAGCGGGAGTAGGTACAATGAGCAGTTCTTC. This rearrangement joins TRBV29-1 to TRBJ2-1, with 10 nucleotides matching TRBD2. Germline assignment: CDR1 SQVTM and CDR2 ANQGSEA. CDR3 length equals 13 residues. J lost 4 bases, V lost 7 bases, and 4 bases had no gene match.

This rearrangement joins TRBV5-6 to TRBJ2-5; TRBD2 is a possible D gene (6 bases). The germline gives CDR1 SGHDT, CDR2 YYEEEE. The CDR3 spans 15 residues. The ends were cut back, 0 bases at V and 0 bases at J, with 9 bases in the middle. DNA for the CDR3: TGTGCCAGCAGCTTGGCGGGGGTGTACCAAGAGACCCAGTACTTC. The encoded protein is CASSLAGVYQETQYF.

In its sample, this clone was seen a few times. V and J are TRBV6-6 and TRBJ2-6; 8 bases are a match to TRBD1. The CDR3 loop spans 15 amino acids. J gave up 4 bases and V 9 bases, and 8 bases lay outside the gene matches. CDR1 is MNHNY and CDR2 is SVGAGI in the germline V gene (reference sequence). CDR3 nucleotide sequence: TGTGCCAGTCAGCCCAGGGGGCCCGGGGCCAACGTCCTGACTTTC. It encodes CASQPRGPGANVLTF.

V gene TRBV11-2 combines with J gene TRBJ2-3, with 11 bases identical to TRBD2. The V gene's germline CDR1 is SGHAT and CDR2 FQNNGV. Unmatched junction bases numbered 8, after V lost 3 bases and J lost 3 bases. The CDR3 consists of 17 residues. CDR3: CASSFQTSGVSTDTQYF. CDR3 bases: TGTGCCAGCAGCTTCCAGACTAGCGGGGTTTCAACAGATACGCAGTATTTT.

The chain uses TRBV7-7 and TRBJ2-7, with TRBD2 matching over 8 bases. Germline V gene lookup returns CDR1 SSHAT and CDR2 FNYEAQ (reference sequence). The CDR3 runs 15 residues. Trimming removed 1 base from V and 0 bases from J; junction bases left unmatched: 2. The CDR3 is CASSLDLAGSYEQYF. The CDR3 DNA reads TGTGCCAGCAGCTTAGATCTAGCGGGCTCCTACGAGCAGTACTTC.

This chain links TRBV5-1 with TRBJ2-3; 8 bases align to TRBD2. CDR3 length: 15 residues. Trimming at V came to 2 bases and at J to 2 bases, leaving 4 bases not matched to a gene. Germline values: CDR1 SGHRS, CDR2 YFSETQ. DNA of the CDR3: TGCGCCAGCAGCTTTGCGGGAGGCCCCACAGATACGCAGTATTTT. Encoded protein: CASSFAGGPTDTQYF.

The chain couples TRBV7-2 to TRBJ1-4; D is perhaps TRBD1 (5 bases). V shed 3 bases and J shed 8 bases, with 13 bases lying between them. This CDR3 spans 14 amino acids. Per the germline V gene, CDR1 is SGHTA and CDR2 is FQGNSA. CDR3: CASSFSGGGEKLFF. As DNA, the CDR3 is TGTGCCAGCAGCTTCTCCGGGGGAGGAGAAAAACTGTTTTTT.

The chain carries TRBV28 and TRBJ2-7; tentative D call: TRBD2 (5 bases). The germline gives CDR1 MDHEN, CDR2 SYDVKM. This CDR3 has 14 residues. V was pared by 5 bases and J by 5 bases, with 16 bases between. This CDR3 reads CASSTTGLIHEQYF. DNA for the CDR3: TGTGCCAGCAGTACTACTGGACTGATCCACGAGCAGTACTTC.

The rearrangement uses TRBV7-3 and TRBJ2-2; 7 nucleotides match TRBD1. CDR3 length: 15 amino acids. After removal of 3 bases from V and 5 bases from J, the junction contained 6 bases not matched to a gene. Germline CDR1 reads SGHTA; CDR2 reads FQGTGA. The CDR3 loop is CASSFGTVGTGELFF. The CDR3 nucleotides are TGTGCCAGCAGCTTCGGGACAGTAGGGACCGGGGAGCTGTTTTTT.

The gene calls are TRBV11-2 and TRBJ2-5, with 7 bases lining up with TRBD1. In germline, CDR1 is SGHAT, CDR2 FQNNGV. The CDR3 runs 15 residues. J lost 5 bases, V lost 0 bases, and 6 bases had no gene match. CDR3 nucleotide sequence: TGTGCCAGCAGCTTAGAGAGGGGGCAGGGGGAGACCCAGTACTTC. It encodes CASSLERGQGETQYF.

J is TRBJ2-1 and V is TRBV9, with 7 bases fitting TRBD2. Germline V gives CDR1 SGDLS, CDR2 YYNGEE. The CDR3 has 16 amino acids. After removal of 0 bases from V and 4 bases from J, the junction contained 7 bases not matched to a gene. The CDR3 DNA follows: TGTGCCAGCAGCGTAGATCGGGCTAGCGGATACAATGAGCAGTTCTTC. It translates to CASSVDRASGYNEQFF.

DNA of the CDR3: TGTGCCAGCATTGGGACAGGCCCCAACACTGAAGCTTTCTTT. Translating it yields CASIGTGPNTEAFF. The gene calls are TRBV28 and TRBJ1-1; the match to TRBD1 covers 8 bases. Germline V CDR1 and CDR2: MDHEN, SYDVKM. Trimming cost V 7 bases and J 2 bases; bases outside gene matches: 6. The CDR3 is 14 residues long.

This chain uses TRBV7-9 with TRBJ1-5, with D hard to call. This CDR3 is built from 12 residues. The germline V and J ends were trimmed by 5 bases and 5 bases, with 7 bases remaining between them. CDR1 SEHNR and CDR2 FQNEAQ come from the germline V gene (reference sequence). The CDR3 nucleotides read TGTGCCAGCAGCCGGAGAGATCAGCCCCAGCATTTT. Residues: CASSRRDQPQHF. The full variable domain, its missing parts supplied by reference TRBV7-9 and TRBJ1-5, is DTGVSQNPRHKITKRGQNVTFRCDPISEHNRLYWYRQTLGQGPEFLTYFQNEAQLEKSRLLSDRFSAERPKGSFSTLEIQRTEQGDSAMYLCASSRRDQPQHFGDGTRLSIL.

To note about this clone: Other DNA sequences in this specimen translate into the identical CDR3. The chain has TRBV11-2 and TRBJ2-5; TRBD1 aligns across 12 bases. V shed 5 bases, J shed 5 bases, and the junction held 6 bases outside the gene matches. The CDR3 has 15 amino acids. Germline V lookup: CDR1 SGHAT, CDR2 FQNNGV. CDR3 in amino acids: CASSRGTGGFETQYF. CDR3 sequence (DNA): TGTGCCAGCAGCCGCGGGACAGGGGGCTTTGAGACCCAGTACTTC.